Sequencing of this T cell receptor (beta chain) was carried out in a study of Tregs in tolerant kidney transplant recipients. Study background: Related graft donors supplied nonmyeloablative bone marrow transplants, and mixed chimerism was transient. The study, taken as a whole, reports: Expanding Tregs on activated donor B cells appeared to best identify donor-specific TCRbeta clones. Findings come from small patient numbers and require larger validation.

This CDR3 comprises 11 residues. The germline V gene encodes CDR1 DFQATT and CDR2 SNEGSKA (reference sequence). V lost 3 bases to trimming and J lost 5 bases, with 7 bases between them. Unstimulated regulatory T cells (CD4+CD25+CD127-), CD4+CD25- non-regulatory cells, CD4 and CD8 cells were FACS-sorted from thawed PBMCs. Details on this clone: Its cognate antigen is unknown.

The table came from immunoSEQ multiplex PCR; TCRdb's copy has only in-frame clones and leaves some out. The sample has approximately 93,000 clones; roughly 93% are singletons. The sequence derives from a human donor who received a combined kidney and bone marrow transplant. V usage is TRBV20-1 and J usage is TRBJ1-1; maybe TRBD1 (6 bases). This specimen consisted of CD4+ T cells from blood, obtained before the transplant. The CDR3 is CSASQGTEAFF. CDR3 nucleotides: TGCAGTGCTAGTCAGGGGACTGAAGCTTTCTTT.